Listed below are T cell receptor beta chains from one sample, sequenced in a study of shared clonotypes between healthy human individuals. Assay: immunoSEQ multiplex PCR; the TCRdb copy retains only in-frame clones and omits some. The profile shows approximately 530,000 clones, around 95% of them singletons. Sequencing was performed on naive CD4+ T cells sorted from blood. The receptors originated from a woman in her twenties or thirties in good health. Each CDR3 is given with its conserved first and last residue. The D gene is left open where the match is weak. Expanded clones are given a class, and other clones once, few, many or no size at all.

>TRBV5-1|-|TRBJ2-6|-
TGCGCCAGCAGCTTGGCGGCTTGGAATCCTGGGGCCAACGTCCTGACTTTC
CASSLAAWNPGANVLTF
>TRBV29-1|TRBD2|TRBJ2-1|-
TGCAGCGTAAGCGGGATGGGGCCGGGTGAGCAGTTCTTC
CSVSGMGPGEQFF
>TRBV12-2|-|TRBJ1-2|-
TGTGCAGAAAATTGGTCCGGAAACTATGGCTACACCTTC
CAENWSGNYGYTF
>TRBV5-1|-|TRBJ2-3|-
TGCGCCAGCAGCACCGGGGCCTCTAGCACAGATACGCAGTATTTT
CASSTGASSTDTQYF
>TRBV21-1|-|TRBJ2-7|once
TGTGCCAGCAGCAAAGAGGAGGGACAGCCATACGAGCAGTACTTC
CASSKEEGQPYEQYF
>TRBV19|TRBD1|TRBJ2-1|-
TGTGCCAGTAGTGCCGGACAGGGGATCGGTGAGCAGTTCTTC
CASSAGQGIGEQFF
>TRBV4-1|-|TRBJ2-3|-
TGCGCCAGCAGCCAAGTGTTTCCGGGCCCCAAGAGCACAGATACGCAGTATTTT
CASSQVFPGPKSTDTQYF
>TRBV28|TRBD1|TRBJ2-1|-
TGTGCCAGCAGTTTCAGGGGGCAGGGTTCCTACAATGAGCAGTTCTTC
CASSFRGQGSYNEQFF
>TRBV7-9|-|TRBJ2-5|-
TGTGCCAGCAGCTTAGCCACTCAAGAGACCCAGTACTTC
CASSLATQETQYF
>TRBV2|-|TRBJ2-3|-
TGTGCCAGCGCTGGACTACGGACAGATACGCAGTATTTT
CASAGLRTDTQYF
>TRBV5-6|-|TRBJ2-3|-
TGTGCCAGCAGCTTGATCTCACAGTACACAGATACGCAGTATTTT
CASSLISQYTDTQYF
>TRBV19|-|TRBJ2-3|-
TGTGCCAGCCGAACAGGGTCTTCATTATCAGATACGCAGTATTTT
CASRTGSSLSDTQYF
>TRBV10-1|-|TRBJ1-1|-
TGCGCCAGCAGTGAGTCGACCGGGAACACTGAAGCTTTCTTT
CASSESTGNTEAFF
>TRBV14|-|TRBJ1-1|-
TGTGCCAGCAGCCTCCAGGAGTACACTGAAGCTTTCTTT
CASSLQEYTEAFF
>TRBV4-2|TRBD2|TRBJ2-3|-
TGTGCCAGCAGCCAACAGACTAGCGCGGAAGGAGATACGCAGTATTTT
CASSQQTSAEGDTQYF
>TRBV4-1|-|TRBJ2-3|-
TGCGCCAGCAGCCAGAGGTGGGCGGGGAAGACCACAGATACGCAGTATTTT
CASSQRWAGKTTDTQYF
>TRBV28|TRBD2|TRBJ2-7|-
TGTGCCAGCAGTACCGGGACTATCTACGAGCAGTACTTC
CASSTGTIYEQYF
>TRBV6-5|TRBD1|TRBJ1-4|-
TGTGCCAGCAGTTCCCTCGCAGGACAGGGGGCTGAAAAACTGTTTTTT
CASSSLAGQGAEKLFF
>TRBV28|TRBD1|TRBJ1-3|-
TGTGCCAGCACCCGACAGGGTTCGGATGGAAACACCATATATTTT
CASTRQGSDGNTIYF
>TRBV10-2|TRBD2|TRBJ2-3|-
TGCGCCAGTGCTTGGGAGGGCTACCTATCCACAGATACGCAGTATTTT
CASAWEGYLSTDTQYF
>TRBV7-9|-|TRBJ1-5|once
TGTGCCAGCAGCTTTAAAGGTAAGGATCAGCCCCAGCATTTT
CASSFKGKDQPQHF
>TRBV7-6|-|TRBJ2-5|-
TGTGCCAGCAGCTTATGGGAGTTCCAAGAGACCCAGTACTTC
CASSLWEFQETQYF
>TRBV6-1|TRBD1|TRBJ2-2|-
TGTGCCAGCAGTGATACAGGGGGCCACGGGGAGCTGTTTTTT
CASSDTGGHGELFF
>TRBV18|TRBD1|TRBJ1-1|-
TGTGCCAGCTCACCACAGGGGGCCTTTGAAGCTTTCTTT
CASSPQGAFEAFF
>TRBV21-1|-|TRBJ1-5|once
TGTGCCAGCAGCAAAGCGCGCCTAAATAGCAATCAGCCCCAGCATTTT
CASSKARLNSNQPQHF
>TRBV5-4|-|TRBJ2-7|-
TGTGCCAGCAGCTTGGTGGAAGGGGTCCACGAGCAGTACTTC
CASSLVEGVHEQYF
>TRBV11-2|-|TRBJ2-7|-
TGTGCCAGCAGCTTAGGGACCACGGGGTCCTACGAGCAGTACTTC
CASSLGTTGSYEQYF
>TRBV7-8|TRBD1|TRBJ1-5|few
TGTGCCAGCAGCCCCGGACAGGGGGCAGGACGCAATCAGCCCCAGCATTTT
CASSPGQGAGRNQPQHF
>TRBV5-1|-|TRBJ1-1|-
TGCGCCAGCAGCTTGGGCGGCGGCACTGAAGCTTTCTTT
CASSLGGGTEAFF
>TRBV19|-|TRBJ1-1|-
TGTGCCAGTAGTACCTCAGGGCCTGAAGCTTTCTTT
CASSTSGPEAFF
>TRBV5-1|-|TRBJ1-3|-
TGCGCCAGCAGCTTCGGACAGCTGAACTCTGGAAACACCATATATTTT
CASSFGQLNSGNTIYF
>TRBV21-1|-|TRBJ2-1|-
TGTGCCAACTCTACCGGGCCATCCAATGAGCAGTTCTTC
CANSTGPSNEQFF